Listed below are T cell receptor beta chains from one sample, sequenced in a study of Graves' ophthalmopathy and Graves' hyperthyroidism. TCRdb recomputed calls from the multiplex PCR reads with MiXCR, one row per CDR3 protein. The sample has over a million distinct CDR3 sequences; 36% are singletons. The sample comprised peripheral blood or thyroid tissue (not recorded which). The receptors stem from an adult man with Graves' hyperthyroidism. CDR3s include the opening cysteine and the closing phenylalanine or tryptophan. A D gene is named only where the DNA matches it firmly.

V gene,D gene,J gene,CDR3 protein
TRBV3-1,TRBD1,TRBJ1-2,CASSRTGDSGYTF
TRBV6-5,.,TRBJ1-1,CASSEGRTSVTTEAFF
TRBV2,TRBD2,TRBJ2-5,CASSERTSGSEAQYF
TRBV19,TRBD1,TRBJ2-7,CASSDRDRTSYEQYF
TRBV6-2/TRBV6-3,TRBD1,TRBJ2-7,CASSTTKTGATLVGYF
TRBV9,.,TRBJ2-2,CASSVEFASPGELFF
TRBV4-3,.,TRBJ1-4,CASSTEPNEKLFF
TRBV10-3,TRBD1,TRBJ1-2,CASVGQGFYDYGYTF
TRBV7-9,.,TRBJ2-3,CASSLRTPRPFTDTQYF
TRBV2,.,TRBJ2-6,CASKPSGANVLTF
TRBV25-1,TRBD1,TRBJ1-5,CASSESRTGGNQPQHF
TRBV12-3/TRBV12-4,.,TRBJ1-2,CASSGTDDYGYTF
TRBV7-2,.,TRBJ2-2,CASRFRGVRETTTGELFF
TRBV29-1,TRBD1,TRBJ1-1,CSVEPRQGAYF
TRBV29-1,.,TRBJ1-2,CSVSKGGYTF
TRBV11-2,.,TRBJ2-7,CASRMGDALFYEQYF
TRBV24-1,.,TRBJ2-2,CATSFPGAVGELFF